This T cell receptor beta chain originates from a study of control samples from healthy donors and cancer patients. CDR3 length equals 15 residues. The junction had 6 bases not matched to a gene; V was cut back by 4 bases and J by 7 bases. Germline V gene lookup returns CDR1 SEHNR and CDR2 FQNEAQ (reference sequence). Profiled with immunoSEQ multiplex PCR; TCRdb holds only in-frame clones, not every one. The repertoire holds over 65,000 clones, with 94% as singletons. The sample comprised blood. V usage is TRBV7-9 and J usage is TRBJ2-1; 11 bases fit TRBD2. This TCR derives from a woman aged 40 to 50 in good health. The chain's CDR3 is CASSSGLAGGNEQFF. The CDR3 DNA sequence: TGTGCCAGCAGCTCAGGACTAGCGGGTGGGAATGAGCAGTTCTTC.